The 24 T cell receptor beta chains reported below all come from one sample, sequenced in a study of identical twins. One entry per CDR3 protein results from TCRdb running MiXCR on the 5' RACE reads. The sample lists 1.5 million to 2 million distinct CDR3 sequences, under 35% seen once, with 0.25% to 0.3% in the top ten. Sequencing input: cord blood. Receptor source: a newborn girl in good health.

The J gene is TRBJ2-1, the V gene TRBV2; D perhaps matches TRBD2 (5 bases). The CDR3 runs 11 residues. Germline lookup yields CDR1 SNHLY and CDR2 FYNNEI. Between the trimmed V and J ends, which lost 8 bases and 10 bases, there was a span of 12 bases. This CDR3 reads CASVRRREQFF. The CDR3, as DNA: TGTGCCAGCGTACGAAGGAGGGAGCAGTTCTTC.

This clonotype turned up a few times. This rearrangement joins TRBV5-1 to TRBJ2-3; 11 nucleotides match TRBD2. This CDR3 is built from 16 residues. Germline V lookup: CDR1 SGHRS, CDR2 YFSETQ. V trimming: 4 bases; J trimming: 2 bases; junction bases outside the gene matches: 6. CDR3 amino acids: CASSLGTSGHTDTQYF. The CDR3 region has the DNA TGCGCCAGCAGCCTCGGGACTAGCGGACACACAGATACGCAGTATTTT.

The chain joins TRBV29-1 to TRBJ2-1; 13 bases match TRBD2. Germline V gives CDR1 SQVTM, CDR2 ANQGSEA. The ends lost 7 bases at V and 9 bases at J; junction bases unmatched: 12. The CDR3 length is 15 residues. CDR3: CSAHATSGRIGEQFF. CDR3 DNA: TGCAGCGCCCACGCGACTAGCGGGAGGATTGGTGAGCAGTTCTTC.

The J gene is TRBJ2-3, the V gene TRBV24-1; no firm D call. Germline-derived CDR1 and CDR2 are KGHDR and SFDVKD. The V and J ends lost 6 bases and 2 bases respectively, with 8 bases between them. The CDR3 length is 13 residues. In DNA form, the CDR3 reads TGTGCCACCAGTAGAGTAAACACAGATACGCAGTATTTT. It yields the protein CATSRVNTDTQYF.

This clonotype was counted only a few times. The chain combines TRBV12-3 or TRBV12-4 with TRBJ2-3; D is perhaps TRBD2 (5 bases). The CDR3 consists of 12 residues. V lost 7 bases and J 8 bases, leaving 13 bases between the germline ends. The DNA for the CDR3 is TGTGCCAGCACCACGCCTGCGGGTACGCAGTATTTT. This translates into CASTTPAGTQYF.

The rearrangement joins TRBV2 to TRBJ1-1; 10 nucleotides line up with TRBD1. Germline V CDR1 and CDR2: SNHLY, FYNNEI. V trimming: 5 bases; J trimming: 4 bases; junction bases outside the gene matches: 7. The CDR3 totals 15 residues. The CDR3 loop is CASSPGTGAGTEAFF. CDR3 bases: TGTGCCAGCAGTCCCGGGACAGGGGCCGGCACTGAAGCTTTCTTT.

This clonotype was detected only a few times. CDR3 sequence reads: CASRPRDTNPYEQYF. Here the CDR3 DNA reads TGTGCCAGCAGGCCCCGGGACACTAATCCCTACGAGCAGTACTTC. The V call is TRBV6-1, the J call TRBJ2-7; D might be TRBD1 (6 bases). Per the germline V gene, CDR1 is MNHNS and CDR2 is SASEGT. The CDR3 contains 15 residues. V shed 6 bases and J shed 2 bases, with 17 bases lying between them.

Ten or more counts support this clonotype. This chain joins TRBV5-1 and TRBJ2-1; no definite D call. Per germline, CDR1 SGHRS and CDR2 YFSETQ. Trimming cost V 0 bases and J 0 bases, with 7 bases left between them. The CDR3 extends over 15 amino acids. CDR3 sequence (DNA): TGCGCCAGCAGCTTGGACAGTAGCTCCTACAATGAGCAGTTCTTC. Translation: CASSLDSSSYNEQFF.

Remarks on this clonotype: This may stem from a read error, because a much larger clone lies one nucleotide away. J is TRBJ2-5 and V is TRBV29-1; D unresolved. The tail of the sequence fits TRBJ2-1 better, so the J call may be wrong. Germline CDR1 and CDR2: SQVTM and ANQGSEA. This CDR3 spans 12 amino acids. CDR3 sequence (DNA): TGCAGCGTTGACAGGTACCAAGAGACCCAGTTCTTC. Protein sequence: CSVDRYQETQFF.

V is TRBV20-1 and J is TRBJ2-5; the D gene could be TRBD1 or TRBD2 (6 bases each). Trimming took 1 base from V and 7 from J, leaving 16 bases between them. This CDR3 has 14 amino acids. The germline V gene encodes CDR1 DFQATT and CDR2 SNEGSKA (reference sequence). CDR3 sequence: CSARVEGGLGTQYF. The CDR3 DNA is TGCAGTGCTAGAGTTGAGGGGGGTTTGGGGACCCAGTACTTC.

V and J are TRBV5-1 and TRBJ2-2; D perhaps matches TRBD2 (6 bases). This CDR3 is 14 amino acids long. V was cut by 2 bases and J by 3 bases, with 8 bases left in between. The V gene's germline CDR1 is SGHRS and CDR2 YFSETQ. The CDR3 bases are TGCGCCAGCAGCTTTAGGAGGGACACCGGGGAGCTGTTTTTT. Amino acids: CASSFRRDTGELFF.

The V gene is TRBV20-1, the J gene TRBJ2-4, with 10 bases identical to TRBD2. The DNA end is a closer match to TRBJ2-7, so the J assignment may be wrong. Germline V gene lookup returns CDR1 DFQATT and CDR2 SNEGSKA (reference sequence). CDR3 length equals 13 residues. This chain's CDR3 is CSAILAGGYEQYF. CDR3 nucleotides: TGCAGTGCTATCTTAGCGGGAGGATACGAGCAGTACTTC.

This clonotype has a count of ten or more. The V call is TRBV29-1, the J call TRBJ2-5; TRBD1 matches 7 bases. CDR1 SQVTM and CDR2 ANQGSEA come from the germline V gene. J lost 2 bases, V lost 0 bases, and 9 bases had no gene match. CDR3 length: 16 amino acids. CDR3 sequence (DNA): TGCAGCGTTGAAGATCTCCCGAGGACAGGACAAGAGACCCAGTACTTC. Protein: CSVEDLPRTGQETQYF.

The V and J genes are TRBV27 and TRBJ2-1, with a possible D match to TRBD2 (6 bases). This CDR3 has 17 residues. V was trimmed by 3 bases and J by 7 bases, leaving 22 bases between them. CDR1 is MNHEY, CDR2 SMNVEV, per germline (reference sequence). In nucleotides, the CDR3 is TGTGCCAGCAGTTTGGGACTGCTTAGGGGCGGAGTAAATGAGCAGTTCTTC. Encoded protein: CASSLGLLRGGVNEQFF.

This clonotype was counted once. The chain links TRBV5-1 to TRBJ1-1, with D tentatively TRBD1 (5 bases). Trimming cost V 7 bases and J 4 bases, with 17 bases left between them. Germline lookup yields CDR1 SGHRS and CDR2 YFSETQ. The CDR3 extends over 14 amino acids. The CDR3 nucleotides read TGCGCCAGCGGCCGGGTCGGTGGGGCCACTGAAGCTTTCTTT. This sequence encodes CASGRVGGATEAFF.

This clonotype was detected a few times. The CDR3 protein is CSAAQSYEQYF. Written as DNA, the CDR3 is TGCAGTGCCGCCCAATCCTACGAGCAGTACTTC. This chain connects TRBV20-1 to TRBJ2-7, with D hard to call. The CDR3 loop spans 11 amino acids. The germline V gene has CDR1 DFQATT and CDR2 SNEGSKA (reference sequence). Trimming removed 6 bases from V and 1 base from J, with 7 bases in between.

The table lists this clonotype with a few counts. The CDR3 DNA reads TGTGCCAGCAGAGCCGGGACAGGGACCTTCTACGAGCAGTACTTC. As protein: CASRAGTGTFYEQYF. The J gene is TRBJ2-7, the V gene TRBV27, with 9 bases fitting TRBD1. The J segment lost 3 bases and the V segment lost 6 bases, leaving 9 bases of the junction unmatched. The CDR3 spans 15 residues. The germline CDR1 and CDR2 sequences are MNHEY and SMNVEV (reference sequence).

This clonotype was counted only a few times. V is TRBV4-1 and J is TRBJ1-2, with a tentative D call TRBD1 (6 bases). V lost 8 bases, J lost 5 bases, and 12 bases lay in between. Per the germline V gene, CDR1 is MGHRA and CDR2 is YSYEKL. The CDR3 length is 12 residues. The CDR3 here is CASGGLNYGYTF. The CDR3 bases are TGCGCCAGCGGGGGGCTTAATTATGGCTACACCTTC.

This chain joins TRBV20-1 and TRBJ2-7; TRBD2 aligns across 9 bases. Germline V gene sequence: CDR1 DFQATT, CDR2 SNEGSKA (reference sequence). The V segment lost 3 bases and the J segment 7 bases; nucleotides outside the gene matches: 10. The CDR3 is made up of 14 amino acids. CDR3 region: CSARGLAGFNEQYF. The CDR3 coding sequence is TGCAGTGCTAGGGGTCTAGCGGGGTTTAATGAGCAGTACTTC.

The rearrangement links TRBV11-2 to TRBJ2-1; 12 bases match TRBD2. The CDR3 loop spans 20 amino acids. CDR1 and CDR2 from the germline V gene are SGHAT and FQNNGV. The V segment lost 1 base and the J segment 4 bases; nucleotides outside the gene matches: 14. CDR3 sequence: CASSLVLAGGTPFRYNEQFF. The CDR3 bases are TGTGCCAGCAGCTTAGTTCTAGCGGGGGGGACTCCGTTCAGGTACAATGAGCAGTTCTTC.

This clonotype has a handful of counts. V is TRBV3-1 and J is TRBJ2-5; 8 nucleotides agree with TRBD2. Germline V lookup: CDR1 LGHDT, CDR2 YNNKEL (reference sequence). V trimming: 4 bases; J trimming: 4 bases; junction bases outside the gene matches: 5. The CDR3 totals 14 residues. The CDR3 bases are TGTGCCAGCAGCCTAAGAAGCGGGAGAGAGACCCAGTACTTC. It encodes CASSLRSGRETQYF.

In this sample, this clonotype turned up a few times. The chain links TRBV4-2 to TRBJ1-5, with TRBD1 as a possible D gene (5 bases). Trimming shortened V by 1 base and J by 2 bases, and 15 bases separated the two germline ends. The CDR3 length is 17 residues. In germline, CDR1 is LGHNA, CDR2 YNFKEQ. The CDR3 nucleotides read TGTGCCAGCAGCCAAGGATCATGGGGCTATCGCAATCAGCCCCAGCATTTT. Translation gives CASSQGSWGYRNQPQHF.

The chain carries TRBV28 and TRBJ2-3; D is possibly TRBD2 (6 bases). Trimming took 5 bases from V and 3 from J, leaving 15 bases between them. This CDR3 has 15 residues. Per germline, CDR1 MDHEN and CDR2 SYDVKM. The CDR3 bases are TGTGCCAGCAGTACTCGGGACGGGAGAACAGATACGCAGTATTTT. The encoded protein is CASSTRDGRTDTQYF.

The chain combines TRBV20-1 with TRBJ1-1; the D gene is possibly TRBD1 (5 bases). This CDR3 has 12 amino acids. Germline values: CDR1 DFQATT, CDR2 SNEGSKA (reference sequence). The CDR3 is CATEQVNTEAFF. The CDR3 nucleotides read TGCGCAACGGAACAGGTGAACACTGAAGCTTTCTTT.